The sample holds one count of the clone carrying this T cell receptor beta chain. Its antigen is not identified. This sample is part of a study of tumor-infiltrating lymphocytes in primary liver carcinoma. Overall study: In every tissue type, samples returned a similar yield of roughly 3.65 to 8 million productive TCRbeta reads.

The CDR3 has 14 amino acids. Germline CDR1 is SQVTM and CDR2 is ANQGSEA. With 500 to 650 ng total RNA as template and a constant-region primer, TCR beta cDNA was made. Libraries covering TCR beta were generated through three nested multiplex PCR rounds (using a slightly modified ARM-PCR). TRBV1-TRBV30 forward primers and a C-beta reverse primer were used in the first two PCR rounds, which each ran for about 11 cycles. MiXCR, applied by TCRdb to the multiplex PCR reads, yields one record per CDR3 protein. This table holds approximately 190,000 distinct CDR3 sequences, 85% found once. Both RNA and DNA were isolated together from about 20-30 mg of bulk tissue that had not been sorted. No patient had received treatment, and all had chronic HBV infection. Regarding the study as a whole: With p = 0.039, the top-250-clone fraction in tumors significantly exceeded that in blood.

V gene TRBV29-1 combines with J gene TRBJ2-7, with D maybe TRBD1 (6 bases). Source material: tumor tissue from primary liver carcinoma. The receptor was isolated from a man in his forties with primary liver carcinoma and hepatitis B virus infection. For the CDR3, the DNA is TGCTGCATCGCCCTTTGGGACAACTCCTACGAGCAGTACTTC. Translation: CCIALWDNSYEQYF.